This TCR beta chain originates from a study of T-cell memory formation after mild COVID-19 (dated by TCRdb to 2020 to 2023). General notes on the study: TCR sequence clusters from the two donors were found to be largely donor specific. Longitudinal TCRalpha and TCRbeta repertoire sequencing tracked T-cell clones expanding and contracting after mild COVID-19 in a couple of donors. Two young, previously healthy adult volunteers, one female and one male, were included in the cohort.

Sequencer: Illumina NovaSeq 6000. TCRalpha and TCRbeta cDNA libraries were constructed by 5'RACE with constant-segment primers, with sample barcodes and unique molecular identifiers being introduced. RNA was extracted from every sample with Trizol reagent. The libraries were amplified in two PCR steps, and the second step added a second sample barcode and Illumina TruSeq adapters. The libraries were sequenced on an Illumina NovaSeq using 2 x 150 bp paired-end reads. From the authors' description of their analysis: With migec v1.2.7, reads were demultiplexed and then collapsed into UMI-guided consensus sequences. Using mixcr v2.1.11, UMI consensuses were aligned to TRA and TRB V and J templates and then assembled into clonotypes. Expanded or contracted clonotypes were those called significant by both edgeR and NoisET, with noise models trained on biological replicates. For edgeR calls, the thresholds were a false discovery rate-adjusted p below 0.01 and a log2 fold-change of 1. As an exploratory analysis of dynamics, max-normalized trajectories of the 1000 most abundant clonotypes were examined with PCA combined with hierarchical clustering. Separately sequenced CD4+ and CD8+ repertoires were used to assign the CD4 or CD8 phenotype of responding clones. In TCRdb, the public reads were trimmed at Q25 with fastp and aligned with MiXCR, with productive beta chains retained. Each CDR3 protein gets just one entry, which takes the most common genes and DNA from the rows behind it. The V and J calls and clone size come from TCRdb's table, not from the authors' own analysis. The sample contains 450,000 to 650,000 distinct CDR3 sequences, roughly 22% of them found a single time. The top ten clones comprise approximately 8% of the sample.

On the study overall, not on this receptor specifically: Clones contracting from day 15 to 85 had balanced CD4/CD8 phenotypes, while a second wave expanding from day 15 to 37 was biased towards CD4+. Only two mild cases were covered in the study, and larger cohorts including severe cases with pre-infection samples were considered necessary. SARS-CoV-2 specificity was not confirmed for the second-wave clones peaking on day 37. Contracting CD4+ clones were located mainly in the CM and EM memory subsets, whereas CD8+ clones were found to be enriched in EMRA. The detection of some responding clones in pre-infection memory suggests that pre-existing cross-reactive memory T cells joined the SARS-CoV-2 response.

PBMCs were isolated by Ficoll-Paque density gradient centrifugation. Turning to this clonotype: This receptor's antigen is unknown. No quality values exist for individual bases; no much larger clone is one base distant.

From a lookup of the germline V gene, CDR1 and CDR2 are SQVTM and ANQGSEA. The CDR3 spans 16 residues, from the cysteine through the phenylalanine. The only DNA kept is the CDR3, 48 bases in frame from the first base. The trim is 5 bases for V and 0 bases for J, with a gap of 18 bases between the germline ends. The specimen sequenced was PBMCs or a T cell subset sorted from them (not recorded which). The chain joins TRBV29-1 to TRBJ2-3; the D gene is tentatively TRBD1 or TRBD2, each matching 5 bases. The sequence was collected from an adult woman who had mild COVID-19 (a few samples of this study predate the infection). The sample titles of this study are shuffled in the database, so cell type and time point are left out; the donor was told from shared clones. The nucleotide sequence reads TGCAGCGTTTGGGGGTTAGGGGCCCCTAGCACAGATACGCAGTATTTT. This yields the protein CSVWGLGAPSTDTQYF.